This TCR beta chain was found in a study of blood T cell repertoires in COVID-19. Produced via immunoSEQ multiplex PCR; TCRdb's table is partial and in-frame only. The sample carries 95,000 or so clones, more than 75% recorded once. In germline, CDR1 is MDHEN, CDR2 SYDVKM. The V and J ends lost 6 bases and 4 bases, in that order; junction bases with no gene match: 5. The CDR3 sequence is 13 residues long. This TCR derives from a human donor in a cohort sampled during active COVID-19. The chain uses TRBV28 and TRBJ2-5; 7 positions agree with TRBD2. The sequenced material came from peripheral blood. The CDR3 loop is CASRSGGGETQYF. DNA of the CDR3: TGTGCCAGCAGGTCAGGCGGGGGAGAGACCCAGTACTTC.